This record covers a single T cell receptor beta chain. Its recognized antigen is unknown. Base qualities are not provided; no much larger clone lies one nucleotide away. The cohort was made up of hundreds of healthy bone marrow donors. At the time of sampling, every cohort member was nominally healthy, though immune exposures that went unrecorded were likely present. The donor tested CMV seropositive, placing the donor among the 250 to 300 seropositive members of the cohort. A peripheral blood sample was collected from each donor, and TCR beta sequencing was performed on peripheral blood mononuclear cells. The Qiagen DNeasy Blood Extraction Kit was used to extract genomic DNA from the blood cell samples. The germline V and J ends show losses of 0 bases and 9 bases respectively, and no gene match explains 5 bases of the junction. The CDR3 holds 14 amino acids from the cysteine to the phenylalanine. The retained sequence is limited to the CDR3, 42 bases, with the frame set at the first base. CDR1 and CDR2 were assigned from the germline V gene (reference sequence) as LNHNV and YYDKDF.

This record comes from a study of cytomegalovirus exposure and HLA in healthy donors (dated by TCRdb to 2015 to 2018). About the full investigation: An earlier analysis of approximately 640 of the donors reported more than 250 Gb of sequence data and roughly 110 million unique TCR beta sequences from 150 million to 200 million T cells. Besides the first cohort of 666 subjects, a separate validation cohort made up of 95 to 150 different subjects was used. HLA typing included class I and class II loci at four-digit resolution. The genetic ancestry cluster associated with self-reported Caucasian donors included roughly 84% of the roughly 400 genotyped donors. Donor age, sex, ethnicity and CMV serostatus were compiled together with the repertoire data. Four or five DR-DQ haplotypes were handled as single units for association and clustering because linkage in the cohort was strong. The study was designed to test whether signatures of past pathogen exposure could be identified by cataloging public T cell receptors. All discovery cohort repertoires had been generated on a single sequencing platform. Among about 410 genotyped donors of the cohort, an average of approximately 240,000 unique TCR beta nucleotide sequences was sequenced per donor, of which about 18% were non-productive. In a later genetic analysis, genome-wide SNP genotypes for about three fifths of the 666 donors were used, and that subset was treated as a discovery cohort. High-throughput TCR immunosequencing, statistical association of individual TCRs with disease status, and machine learning were combined to predict cytomegalovirus infection status. Rather than drawing on any new phenotypic data, the later analysis identified candidate immune exposures from TCR beta sequences and the way those sequences occurred across donors. An early release that covered 500 to 800 HLA-typed donors contained approximately 300 gigabases of sequencing data and 70 million to 100 million unique TCR sequences. Using immunosequencing, the study profiled T cell repertoires from 666 subjects and related those repertoires to cytomegalovirus serostatus. A later analysis re-analyzed previously published TCR beta repertoires from 650 to 800 donors and added high-resolution HLA genotyping to study TCR occurrence patterns. An earlier analysis of roughly 580 of the donors used high-throughput TCR beta sequencing to judge whether each TCR beta V gene segment behaved as functional or pseudogenic. Typing coverage differed by locus: A, B, C, DRB1 and DQB1 were typed in roughly 620-640 donors, DQA1 in 522, DPA1 in 600 to 610, and DPB1 in around 440.

Study-wide findings and limitations: Because counts were too low, 15 to 20 rarely observed V segments, including chromosome 9 orphons, were excluded from the earlier analysis of roughly 580 of the donors. A cluster of highly shared sequence variants was judged likely to be a technical artifact of the sequencing pipeline. Because some donors lacked HLA typing at each locus, the association tests relied only on the typed subset. A further reported finding was that TCR beta sequences accurately predicted the HLA-A and HLA-B alleles for most subjects in the first cohort. In a later analysis, most CMV-associated TCR beta chains were found to appear HLA-restricted, with HLA associations seemingly driven largely by CMV exposure. Compared with the roughly 700-donor mean, donors in an Asian-associated ancestry cluster had fewer N-insertions in productive TCRs, according to a later genetic analysis. In a later analysis, the rate of TCR association differed among HLA loci, with DRB1 alleles having the most associated TCRs and HLA-C alleles having the fewest. In a later analysis, several top co-occurrence clusters were reported to appear linked to parvovirus B19, influenza, CMV and Epstein-Barr virus. In a later genetic analysis, a missense DCLRE1C variant was associated with V-gene and J-gene trimming of TCR beta chains, and the association was replicated in an independent cohort. The only immune exposure information available for the cohort was CMV serostatus. This cohort had only TCR beta chains sequenced, and the lack of alpha or paired-chain data limited which features could be detected. It was suggested by the authors that the approach could potentially be generalized to other disease states and immunological phenotypes. In a later analysis, around 17,000 TCR beta sequences were associated with specific HLA alleles at a false discovery rate of 0.05. In vitro tests confirmed that a few of the cytomegalovirus-associated TCR beta chains recognize cytomegalovirus antigens. Sequencing depth was assumed to be roughly uniform across donors in the presence/absence analyses, though that assumption may not hold. The classifier was reported to diagnose cytomegalovirus status with high specificity and sensitivity in both the original cohort and the validation cohort. When HLA alleles, especially DR and DQ, strongly co-occurred, attributing TCR associations to individual alleles was difficult. Some IMGT-functional V segments, including TRBV6-2 and TRBV6-3, could not be told apart with the 87-base-pair reads, so those segments were excluded. Linkage disequilibrium might explain the correlated functional status among segregating V segments, but an unknown experimental factor could not be ruled out. In a later analysis, HLA-associated TCR beta chains showed more clonal expansion and lower generation probabilities than non-associated chains that were equally common. An earlier analysis of roughly 570 of the donors showed that most TCR beta V segments appeared in productive rearrangements either about 87% or about 30% of the time, which broadly matched IMGT annotations. A total of 164 TCR beta chains were listed by the study as associated with cytomegalovirus. Across donors, most TCR sequences were observed very rarely, whereas some public TCRs were present in many individuals.

Preparation of the library involved the immunoSEQ multiplex PCR assay. For the multiplex PCR, a mixture combining 60 forward primers for TCR Vbeta segments and 13 reverse primers for TCR Jbeta segments was used. A multiplex PCR assay on genomic DNA amplified the CDR3 region of rearranged TCR beta genes. On the Illumina HiSeq System, the amplified TCR beta libraries were sequenced as 87-base-pair reads. As for how the authors treated the data: Across the roughly 700 repertoires, a later analysis counted about 81 million unique TCR beta chains, 8.5 million to 12 million of which were shared by at least two donors. To remove PCR and sequencing errors, raw reads were error-corrected and collapsed into unique sequences using a nearest-neighbor algorithm that merged closely related sequences. Alignment of CDR3 sequences to IMGT reference sequences was used to assign V, D and J gene segments. For a sequence to be retained, a match of at least six nucleotides to both a V gene segment and a J gene segment was required. Rearrangements were classified as productive when the CDR3 lacked stop codons and remained in frame with V and J, and all other rearrangements were classified as non-productive. CDR3 was defined according to IMGT convention as the region running from the second conserved V-encoded cysteine to the conserved J-encoded phenylalanine. Sequences without an unambiguous match to a single V gene segment were excluded from the earlier analysis of over 500 of the donors. An earlier analysis of 500 to 600 of the donors classified V segments as functional when productive rearrangements were above 56.7% and as segregating when the standard deviation between donors was above 5%. A statistical classification framework was built to diagnose cytomegalovirus status from the catalog of TCR beta chain sequences. In a later analysis, TCR nucleotide sequences were compared against IMGT/GENE-DB human TR gene sequences so that V and J genes could be assigned. A later analysis assigned CDR3 sequences and most-parsimonious VDJ recombination scenarios with the TCRdist pipeline. In a later analysis, each TCR beta chain was defined by its CDR3 amino acid sequence together with its V-gene family, and reads without a unique V-gene family were excluded. A later analysis removed 500 to 600 highly shared, low-generation-probability nucleotide sequences to deal with suspected cross-contamination and a sequencing artifact. A later analysis calculated a clonal expansion index for each public chain from normalized within-repertoire ranks of inferred template counts. Generation probabilities in a later analysis came from a VDJ recombination model fitted to out-of-frame rearrangements, and those results were checked against IGoR. A later analysis scored TCR-TCR, TCR-HLA and TCR-CMV co-occurrence with hypergeometric tests, applying a repertoire-size bias correction to TCR pairs. False discovery rates were estimated in a later analysis by permuting HLA or CMV assignments 20 times. In a later analysis, co-occurring TCRs were grouped with DBSCAN, and TCRdist sequence similarity was added when clustering was performed within HLA-allele-positive subsets. For co-occurrence clustering, repertoires with fewer than 30,000 or more than 120,000 public chains were excluded, along with a handful of repertoires with anomalous nucleotide sharing. The table was pulled from immuneACCESS by TCRdb, which kept in-frame rearrangements only. Such tables lose some clones; where checked, under half of the loss comes from unresolved V genes, and the rest has no known cause. Clone size and the V and J calls come from that table; the DNA yielded D and trimming. This sample comprises some 120,000 clones, approximately 61% of them detected only once. Jointly, the top ten make up around 1.6% of the sample.

The chain couples TRBV15 to TRBJ1-3; 7 middle bases align to TRBD1. This TCR derives from a man aged 30-40 years in good health and CMV-seropositive. Sequenced: PBMCs. This receptor carries the CDR3 CATSRDRWDSTIYF. In nucleotide form, the sequence is TGTGCCACCAGCAGAGATAGGTGGGACAGCACCATATATTTT.